These T cell receptor beta chains were read from a single sample in a study of cytomegalovirus exposure and HLA in healthy donors. TCRdb keeps only in-frame clones here, not all; method: immunoSEQ multiplex PCR. The sample has some 160,000 clones; more than 70% are singletons. The source material was PBMCs. The source is a woman between 35 and 50 years old in good health and CMV-seronegative. Each CDR3 is given with its conserved first and last residue. The order of the fields is V gene, J gene, clone size, D gene, CDR3 protein, CDR3 DNA. The D gene is left open where the match is weak. A clone size is listed for some rows: how often the clone was seen (once, few, many), or a class if it is expanded.

TRBV6-6,TRBJ2-3,NA,TRBD1,CASTTGVRDTQYF,TGTGCCAGCACTACAGGGGTTAGAGATACGCAGTATTTT
TRBV11-2,TRBJ1-2,NA,NA,CASSQGTVNYGYTF,TGTGCCAGCAGCCAGGGGACGGTGAACTATGGCTACACCTTC
TRBV6-1,TRBJ2-3,NA,TRBD2,CASFFAGEGTDTQYF,TGTGCCAGCTTTTTTGCGGGAGAAGGCACAGATACGCAGTATTTT
TRBV9,TRBJ2-7,few,NA,CASSPPPGSRGYEQYF,TGTGCCAGCAGCCCCCCCCCAGGCTCTCGGGGCTACGAGCAGTACTTC
TRBV6-5,TRBJ1-1,NA,NA,CASSLTYLVGTEAFF,TGTGCCAGCAGTTTAACCTACTTGGTCGGTACTGAAGCTTTCTTT
TRBV5-6,TRBJ1-2,NA,TRBD1,CASSQQGIGGYTF,TGTGCCAGCAGTCAACAGGGGATTGGAGGCTACACCTTC
TRBV29-1,TRBJ1-2,NA,TRBD1,CGVRDSQIYGYTF,TGCGGCGTTAGGGACAGCCAAATCTATGGCTACACCTTC
TRBV27,TRBJ2-1,once,NA,CASSSLYNEQFF,TGTGCCAGCAGTTCACTTTACAATGAGCAGTTCTTC
TRBV13,TRBJ2-3,NA,NA,CASRNRGRDTQYF,TGTGCCAGCAGGAATCGCGGTAGAGATACGCAGTATTTT
TRBV28,TRBJ1-5,NA,NA,CASSLTLNQPQHF,TGTGCCAGCAGTTTGACACTTAATCAGCCCCAGCATTTT
TRBV28,TRBJ2-7,NA,NA,CASRSGSARCYF,TGTGCCAGCCGGTCCGGGAGTGCACGGTGCTACTTC
TRBV5-1,TRBJ2-2,NA,NA,CASSLDTSRQATTGELFF,TGCGCCAGCAGCTTGGACACCTCGAGACAGGCCACCACCGGGGAGCTGTTTTTT
TRBV9,TRBJ1-2,once,TRBD1,CASSLLDQTGDYYGYTF,TGTGCCAGCAGTCTTTTAGACCAGACAGGGGATTACTATGGCTACACCTTC
TRBV27,TRBJ1-1,many,TRBD1,CASSLGQGAHTEAFF,TGTGCCAGCAGTTTAGGGCAGGGGGCTCACACTGAAGCTTTCTTT
TRBV5-1,TRBJ2-7,few,NA,CASSFENGPYEQYF,TGCGCCAGCAGCTTTGAAAACGGTCCCTACGAGCAGTACTTC
TRBV27,TRBJ2-7,NA,TRBD1,CASSWGQGGYEQYF,TGTGCCAGCAGTTGGGGACAGGGAGGCTACGAGCAGTACTTC
TRBV11-2,TRBJ2-3,NA,NA,CASSLGLPPDTQYF,TGTGCCAGCAGCTTAGGACTACCTCCAGATACGCAGTATTTT
TRBV7-9,TRBJ1-2,NA,NA,CASSLKRGRSYGYTF,TGTGCCAGCAGCTTAAAGCGGGGACGTTCCTATGGCTACACCTTC
TRBV5-4,TRBJ2-5,NA,TRBD2,CASSWGLAGGVGKETQYF,TGTGCCAGCAGTTGGGGACTAGCGGGGGGGGTGGGCAAAGAGACCCAGTACTTC
TRBV28,TRBJ2-5,NA,TRBD1,CASSPTDRGFGETQYF,TGTGCCAGCAGTCCGACCGACAGGGGGTTTGGGGAGACCCAGTACTTC
TRBV6-5,TRBJ2-5,NA,TRBD1,CASSALGQGQYF,TGTGCCAGCAGTGCCTTGGGACAGGGGCAGTACTTC
TRBV7-9,TRBJ2-1,NA,TRBD2,CASSSGGGNEQFF,TGTGCCAGCAGCTCGGGGGGGGGTAATGAGCAGTTCTTC
TRBV30,TRBJ1-2,NA,NA,CACQIRGAPSYGYTF,TGTGCCTGCCAGATACGGGGGGCGCCCAGCTATGGCTACACCTTC
TRBV12-1,TRBJ2-7,NA,NA,CASRLRGTAVPYEQYF,TGTGCCAGCAGGCTCCGCGGGACCGCCGTCCCCTACGAGCAGTACTTC
TRBV2,TRBJ1-3,NA,TRBD1,CASSEGTGPTGNTIYF,TGTGCCAGCAGTGAAGGGACAGGGCCCACTGGAAACACCATATATTTT
TRBV9,TRBJ1-2,NA,TRBD1,CASSVGGTGGKYGYTF,TGTGCCAGCAGCGTAGGGGGGACAGGGGGAAAGTATGGCTACACCTTC
TRBV30,TRBJ2-1,NA,NA,CAWSAGGNEQFF,TGTGCCTGGAGTGCCGGGGGAAATGAGCAGTTCTTC
TRBV19,TRBJ1-5,few,NA,CASSYDGTNNQPQHF,TGTGCCAGTAGTTACGACGGGACAAACAATCAGCCCCAGCATTTT
TRBV5-1,TRBJ2-3,NA,TRBD2,CASSLREGPGDTQYF,TGCGCCAGCAGCTTACGGGAGGGCCCCGGGGATACGCAGTATTTT
TRBV7-9,TRBJ1-5,NA,NA,CSSTGGVNQPQHF,TGTTCCAGCACTGGGGGCGTAAATCAGCCCCAGCATTTT
TRBV30,TRBJ1-1,NA,TRBD1,CAWTGGNTEAFF,TGTGCCTGGACAGGGGGCAACACTGAAGCTTTCTTT
TRBV6-5,TRBJ1-5,NA,NA,CASSYSSSSQPQHF,TGTGCCAGCAGTTACTCGAGTAGTAGTCAGCCCCAGCATTTT